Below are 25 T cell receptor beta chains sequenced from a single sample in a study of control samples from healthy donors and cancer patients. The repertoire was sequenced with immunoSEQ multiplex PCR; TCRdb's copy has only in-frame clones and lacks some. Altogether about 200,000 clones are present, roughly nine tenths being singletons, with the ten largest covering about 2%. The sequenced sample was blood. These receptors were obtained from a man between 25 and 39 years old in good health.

In nucleotides, the CDR3 is TGTGCCAGCAGCTTGAGTTCATACTTTGAGCAGTTCTTC. This sequence encodes CASSLSSYFEQFF. The chain is built from TRBV7-9 and TRBJ2-1; D is unresolved. Deletions cut 3 bases from V and 9 bases from J, with 12 bases between. The CDR3 has 13 amino acids. Germline loops: CDR1 SEHNR, CDR2 FQNEAQ (reference sequence).

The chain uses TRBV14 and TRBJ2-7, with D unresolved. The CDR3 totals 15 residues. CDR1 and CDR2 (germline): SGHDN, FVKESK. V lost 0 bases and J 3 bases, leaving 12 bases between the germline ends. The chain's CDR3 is CASSQEKFKFYEQYF. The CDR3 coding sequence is TGTGCCAGCAGCCAAGAAAAGTTTAAGTTCTACGAGCAGTACTTC.

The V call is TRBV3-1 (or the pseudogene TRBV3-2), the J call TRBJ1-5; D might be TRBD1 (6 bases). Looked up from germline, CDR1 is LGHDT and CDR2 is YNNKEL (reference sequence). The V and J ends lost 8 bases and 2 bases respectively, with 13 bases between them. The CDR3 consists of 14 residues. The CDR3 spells CASGRGAGNQPQHF. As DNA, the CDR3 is TGTGCCAGCGGGAGGGGGGCTGGCAATCAGCCCCAGCATTTT.

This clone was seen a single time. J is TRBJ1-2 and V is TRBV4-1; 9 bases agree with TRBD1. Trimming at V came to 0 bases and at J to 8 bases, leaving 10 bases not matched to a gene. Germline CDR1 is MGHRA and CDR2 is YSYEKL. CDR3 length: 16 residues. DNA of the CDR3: TGCGCCAGCAGCCAAGATCCCCTAAACAGGGGGCCCGGCTACACCTTC. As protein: CASSQDPLNRGPGYTF.

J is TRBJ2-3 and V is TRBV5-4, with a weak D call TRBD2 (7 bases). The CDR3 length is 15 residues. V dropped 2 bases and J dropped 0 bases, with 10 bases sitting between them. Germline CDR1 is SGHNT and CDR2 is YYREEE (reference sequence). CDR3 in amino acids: CASSFEGGSTDTQYF. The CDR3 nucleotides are TGTGCCAGCAGCTTCGAGGGGGGGAGCACAGATACGCAGTATTTT.

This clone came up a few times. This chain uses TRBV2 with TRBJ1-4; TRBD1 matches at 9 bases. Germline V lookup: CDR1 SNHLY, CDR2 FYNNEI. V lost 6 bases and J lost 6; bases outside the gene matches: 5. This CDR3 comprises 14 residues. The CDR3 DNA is TGTGCCAGCAGGGGACAGGGATCTGATGAAAAACTGTTTTTT. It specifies CASRGQGSDEKLFF. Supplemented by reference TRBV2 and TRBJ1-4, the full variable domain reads EPEVTQTPSHQVTQMGQEVILRCVPISNHLYFYWYRQILGQKVEFLVSFYNNEISEKSEIFDDQFSVERPDGSNFTLKIRSTKLEDSAMYFCASRGQGSDEKLFFGSGTQLSVL.

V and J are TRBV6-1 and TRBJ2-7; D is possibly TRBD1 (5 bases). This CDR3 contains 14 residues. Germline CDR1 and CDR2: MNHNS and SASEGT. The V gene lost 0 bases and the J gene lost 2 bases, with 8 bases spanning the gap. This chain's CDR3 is CASSEADRTYEQYF. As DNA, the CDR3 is TGTGCCAGCAGTGAAGCTGACAGAACCTACGAGCAGTACTTC.

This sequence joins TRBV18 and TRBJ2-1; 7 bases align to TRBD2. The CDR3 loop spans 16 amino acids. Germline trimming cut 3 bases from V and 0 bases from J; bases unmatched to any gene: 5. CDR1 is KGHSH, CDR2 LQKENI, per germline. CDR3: CASSPNPGGSYNEQFF. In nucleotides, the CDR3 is TGTGCCAGCTCACCCAATCCGGGAGGCTCCTACAATGAGCAGTTCTTC. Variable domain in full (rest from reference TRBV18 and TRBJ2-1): NAGVMQNPRHLVRRRGQEARLRCSPMKGHSHVYWYRQLPEEGLKFMVYLQKENIIDESGMPKERFSAEFPKEGPSILRIQQVVRGDSAAYFCASSPNPGGSYNEQFFGPGTRLTVL.

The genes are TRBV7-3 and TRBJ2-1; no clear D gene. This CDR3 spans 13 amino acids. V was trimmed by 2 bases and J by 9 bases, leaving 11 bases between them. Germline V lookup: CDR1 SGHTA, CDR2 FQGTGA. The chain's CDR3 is CASSLSQHREQFF. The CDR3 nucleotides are TGTGCCAGCAGCTTATCGCAGCACCGTGAGCAGTTCTTC.

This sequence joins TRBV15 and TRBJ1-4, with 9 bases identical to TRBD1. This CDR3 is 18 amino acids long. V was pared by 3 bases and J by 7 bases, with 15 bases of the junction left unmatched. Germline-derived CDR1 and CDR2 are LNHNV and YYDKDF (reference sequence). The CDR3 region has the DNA TGTGCCACCAGCAGGGGGGGTTTGGGACAGGGACGTGGTGAAAAACTGTTTTTT. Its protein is CATSRGGLGQGRGEKLFF.

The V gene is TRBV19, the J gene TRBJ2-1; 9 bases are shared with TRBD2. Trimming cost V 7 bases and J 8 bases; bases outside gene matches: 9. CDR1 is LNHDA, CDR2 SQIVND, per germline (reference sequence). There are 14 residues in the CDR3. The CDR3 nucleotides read TGTGCCAGTAACGGGATAGCGGGGGTCTATGAGCAGTTCTTC. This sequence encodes CASNGIAGVYEQFF.

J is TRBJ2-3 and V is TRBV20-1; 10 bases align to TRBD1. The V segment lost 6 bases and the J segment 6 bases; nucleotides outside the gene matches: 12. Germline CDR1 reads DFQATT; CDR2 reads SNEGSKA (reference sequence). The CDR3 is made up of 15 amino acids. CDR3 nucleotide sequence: TGCAGTGCCAGTCCGGGACAGGGGAGTAGGGATACGCAGTATTTT. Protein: CSASPGQGSRDTQYF.

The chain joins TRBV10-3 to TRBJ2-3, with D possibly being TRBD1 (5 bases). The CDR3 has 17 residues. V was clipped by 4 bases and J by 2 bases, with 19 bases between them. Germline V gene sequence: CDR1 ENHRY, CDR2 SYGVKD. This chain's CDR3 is CAISGGKSGILTDTQYF. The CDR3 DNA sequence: TGTGCCATCAGTGGGGGCAAATCAGGGATCCTCACAGATACGCAGTATTTT.

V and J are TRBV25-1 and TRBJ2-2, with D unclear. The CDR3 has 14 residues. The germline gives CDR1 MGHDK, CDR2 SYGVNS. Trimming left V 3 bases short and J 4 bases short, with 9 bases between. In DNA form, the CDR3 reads TGTGCCAGCAGTGATGGGCGAAGCACCGGGGAGCTGTTTTTT. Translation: CASSDGRSTGELFF.

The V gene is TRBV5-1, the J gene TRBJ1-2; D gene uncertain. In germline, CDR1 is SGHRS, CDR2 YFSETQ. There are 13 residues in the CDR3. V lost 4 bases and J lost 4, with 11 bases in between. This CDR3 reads CASSLGSSYGYTF. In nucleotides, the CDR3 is TGCGCCAGCAGCCTGGGGAGTTCCTATGGCTACACCTTC.

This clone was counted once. CDR3 loop: CASSHEVMNTEAFF. CDR3 coding DNA: TGTGCCAGCAGCCACGAAGTTATGAACACTGAAGCTTTCTTT. The genes are TRBV4-2 and TRBJ1-1; D gene ambiguous. The germline V gene has CDR1 LGHNA and CDR2 YNFKEQ. With 3 bases removed from V and 0 bases from J, the gap between germline ends came to 8 bases. The CDR3 runs to 14 residues.

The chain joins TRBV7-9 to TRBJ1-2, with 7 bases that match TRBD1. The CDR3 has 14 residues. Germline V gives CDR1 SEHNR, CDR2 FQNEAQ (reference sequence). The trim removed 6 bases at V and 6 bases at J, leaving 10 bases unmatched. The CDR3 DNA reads TGTGCCAGCAGAGTCACAGGGGACCTAAATGGCTACACCTTC. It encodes CASRVTGDLNGYTF.

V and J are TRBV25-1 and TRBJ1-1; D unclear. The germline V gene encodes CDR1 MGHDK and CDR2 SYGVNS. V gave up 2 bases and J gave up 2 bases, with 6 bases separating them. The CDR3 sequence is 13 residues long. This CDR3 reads CASSEPPNTEAFF. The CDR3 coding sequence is TGTGCCAGCAGTGAACCCCCCAACACTGAAGCTTTCTTT.

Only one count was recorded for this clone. This chain's CDR3 is CASKTQGGRYSYEQYF. CDR3 nucleotide sequence: TGTGCCAGCAAGACTCAGGGAGGCCGCTACTCCTACGAGCAGTACTTC. The chain combines TRBV27 with TRBJ2-7, with a possible D match to TRBD2 (6 bases). The V gene's germline CDR1 is MNHEY and CDR2 SMNVEV (reference sequence). There are 16 residues in the CDR3. The ends were cut back, 7 bases at V and 0 bases at J, with 19 bases in the middle.

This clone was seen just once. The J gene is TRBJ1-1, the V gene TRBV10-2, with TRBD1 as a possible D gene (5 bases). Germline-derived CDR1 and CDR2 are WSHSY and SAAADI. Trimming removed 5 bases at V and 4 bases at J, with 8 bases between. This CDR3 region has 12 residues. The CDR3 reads CASSFQGTEAFF. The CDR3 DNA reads TGCGCCAGCAGTTTTCAGGGCACTGAAGCTTTCTTT.

CDR3: CASSLDGSGNTIYF. The CDR3 bases are TGCGCCAGCAGCTTGGACGGCTCTGGAAACACCATATATTTT. The chain recombines TRBV5-1 with TRBJ1-3; D ambiguous. CDR3 length equals 14 residues. Per the germline V gene, CDR1 is SGHRS and CDR2 is YFSETQ. V was trimmed by 0 bases and J by 0 bases, leaving 4 bases between them.

The CDR3 DNA is TGTGCCAGCAGCTACCCGGGAGGGGTGGGTAACTATGGCTACACCTTC. Amino acid sequence: CASSYPGGVGNYGYTF. The chain combines TRBV5-6 with TRBJ1-2; perhaps TRBD1 as D (5 bases). CDR1 SGHDT and CDR2 YYEEEE come from the germline V gene. The ends were cut back, 3 bases at V and 1 base at J, with 16 bases in the middle. The CDR3 is made up of 16 amino acids.

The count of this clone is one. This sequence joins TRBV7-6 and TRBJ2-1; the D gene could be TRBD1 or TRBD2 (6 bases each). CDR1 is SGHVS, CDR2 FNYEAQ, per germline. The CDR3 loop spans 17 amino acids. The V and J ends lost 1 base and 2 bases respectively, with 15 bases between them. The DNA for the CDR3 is TGTGCCAGCAGCTTAGGAGAGGGGGGCTGGCCCTACAATGAGCAGTTCTTC. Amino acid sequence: CASSLGEGGWPYNEQFF.

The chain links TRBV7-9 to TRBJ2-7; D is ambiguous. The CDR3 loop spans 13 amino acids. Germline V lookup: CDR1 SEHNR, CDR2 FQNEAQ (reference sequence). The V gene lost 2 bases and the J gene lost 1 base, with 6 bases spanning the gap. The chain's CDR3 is CASSLKPSYEQYF. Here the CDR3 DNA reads TGTGCCAGCAGCTTAAAACCGTCCTACGAGCAGTACTTC.

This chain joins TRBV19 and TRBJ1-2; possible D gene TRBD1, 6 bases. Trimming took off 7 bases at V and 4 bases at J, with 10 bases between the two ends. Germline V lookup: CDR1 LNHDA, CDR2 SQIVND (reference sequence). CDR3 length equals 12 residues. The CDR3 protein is CASNDRIYGYTF. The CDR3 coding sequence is TGTGCCAGTAATGACAGGATCTATGGCTACACCTTC. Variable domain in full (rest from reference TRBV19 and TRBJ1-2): DGGITQSPKYLFRKEGQNVTLSCEQNLNHDAMYWYRQDPGQGLRLIYYSQIVNDFQKGDIAEGYSVSREKKESFPLTVTSAQKNPTAFYLCASNDRIYGYTFGSGTRLTVV.